The source of this TCR beta chain is a study of shared clonotypes between healthy human individuals. The protocol was immunoSEQ multiplex PCR, while the TCRdb copy is restricted to in-frame clones and leaves out a portion. The repertoire holds roughly 2.5 million clones, about 92% seen once, with more than 0.12% in the top ten. Trimming took off 4 bases at V and 6 bases at J, with 12 bases between the two ends. Germline V gene sequence: CDR1 SGHTA, CDR2 FQGNSA. The CDR3 length is 13 residues. The origin of this receptor is a man between 18 and 29 years old in good health. The rearrangement uses TRBV7-2 and TRBJ1-2, with D perhaps TRBD1 (5 bases). Sequencing used naive CD4+ T cells sorted from blood. The subset was: CD45RA+ positively selected. DNA of the CDR3: TGTGCCAGCAGCTCTGGGGGGTTAAATGGCTACACCTTC. Protein sequence: CASSSGGLNGYTF.